These T cell receptor beta chains were read from a single sample in a study of cytomegalovirus exposure and HLA in healthy donors. Assay: immunoSEQ multiplex PCR; the TCRdb copy retains only in-frame clones and omits some. The table includes 200,000 to 250,000 clones, over 75% detected once. Sequencing input: PBMCs. These TCRs come from a human donor in good health. CDR3s include the opening cysteine and the closing phenylalanine or tryptophan. Fields, in order: CDR3 protein, CDR3 DNA, V gene, J gene, D gene, clone size. D genes are given only for firm matches. Rows give clone size only sometimes, using once, few, many, or a class for an expanded clone.

CDR3: CASSKTGTYEQYF
DNA: TGTGCCAGCTCCAAGACGGGGACCTACGAGCAGTACTTC
V: TRBV18
J: TRBJ2-7
D: NA
size: NA

CDR3: CASSKVLDRDHEQYF
DNA: TGTGCCAGCAGCAAAGTTTTGGACAGGGACCACGAGCAGTACTTC
V: TRBV21-1
J: TRBJ2-7
D: NA
size: NA

CDR3: CTSSQAPLTSGASTDTQYF
DNA: TGCACCAGCAGCCAAGCGCCCCTCACTAGCGGGGCTAGCACAGATACGCAGTATTTT
V: TRBV1
J: TRBJ2-3
D: NA
size: NA

CDR3: CASSLAAGQKVYEQYF
DNA: TGTGCCAGCAGCTTAGCGGCAGGGCAGAAGGTCTACGAGCAGTACTTC
V: TRBV7-9
J: TRBJ2-7
D: NA
size: once

CDR3: CASTTSGSTPYNEQFF
DNA: TGTGCCAGTACGACTAGCGGGAGCACTCCCTACAATGAGCAGTTCTTC
V: TRBV19
J: TRBJ2-1
D: TRBD2
size: NA

CDR3: CASSKLAEWRDTQYF
DNA: TGCGCCAGCAGTAAACTAGCGGAGTGGCGGGATACGCAGTATTTT
V: TRBV23-1
J: TRBJ2-3
D: TRBD2
size: NA

CDR3: CASSQLLAGSSYEQYF
DNA: TGCGCCAGCAGCCAGTTACTAGCGGGAAGCTCCTACGAGCAGTACTTC
V: TRBV4-3
J: TRBJ2-7
D: TRBD2
size: NA

CDR3: CASTGNSMNTEAFF
DNA: TGTGCCAGTACGGGGAATTCCATGAACACTGAAGCTTTCTTT
V: TRBV19
J: TRBJ1-1
D: NA
size: NA

CDR3: CASSQAGRAGELFF
DNA: TGCGCCAGCAGCCAAGCGGGGAGGGCCGGGGAGCTGTTTTTT
V: TRBV4-3
J: TRBJ2-2
D: TRBD2
size: NA

CDR3: CASSQEGLSTDTQYF
DNA: TGCGCCAGCAGTCAAGAGGGGCTTAGCACAGATACGCAGTATTTT
V: TRBV4-1
J: TRBJ2-3
D: NA
size: NA

CDR3: CASTKREARASIEQYF
DNA: TGTGCCAGCACTAAGCGGGAGGCGCGCGCCTCTATCGAGCAGTACTTC
V: TRBV28
J: TRBJ2-7
D: TRBD2
size: NA

CDR3: CASSPYTSSYNEQFF
DNA: TGTGCCAGCTCCCCTTACACTAGCTCCTACAATGAGCAGTTCTTC
V: TRBV18
J: TRBJ2-1
D: NA
size: NA

CDR3: CASSLESSVPKRFF
DNA: TGTGCCAGCAGCTTAGAATCGAGCGTCCCGAAGCGGTTCTTC
V: TRBV7-6
J: TRBJ2-1
D: NA
size: NA

CDR3: CRTFGGTEAFF
DNA: TGCAGAACATTCGGGGGAACTGAAGCTTTCTTT
V: TRBV20-1
J: TRBJ1-1
D: NA
size: NA

CDR3: CASSHSSRTGVHEQYF
DNA: TGTGCCAGCAGTCACAGTTCACGGACAGGGGTACACGAGCAGTACTTC
V: TRBV6-6
J: TRBJ2-7
D: TRBD1
size: once

CDR3: CASSPERASTDTQYF
DNA: TGCGCCAGCAGCCCCGAGAGGGCGAGCACAGATACGCAGTATTTT
V: TRBV5-1
J: TRBJ2-3
D: NA
size: NA

CDR3: CSSSLDGAGATNEKLFF
DNA: TGTTCCAGCAGCTTAGATGGGGCTGGGGCAACTAATGAAAAACTGTTTTTT
V: TRBV7-9
J: TRBJ1-4
D: NA
size: NA

CDR3: CSVVGRRNTGELFF
DNA: TGCAGCGTTGTGGGGCGGAGGAACACCGGGGAGCTGTTTTTT
V: TRBV29-1
J: TRBJ2-2
D: NA
size: NA

CDR3: CASSSSDSPGNTIYF
DNA: TGTGCCAGCAGCTCCTCGGACAGTCCTGGAAACACCATATATTTT
V: TRBV11-1
J: TRBJ1-3
D: NA
size: once

CDR3: CASSPGLAGVQETQYF
DNA: TGCGCCAGCAGCCCGGGACTAGCGGGGGTACAAGAGACCCAGTACTTC
V: TRBV5-1
J: TRBJ2-5
D: TRBD2
size: NA

CDR3: CASSQGLLLDSKIYGYTF
DNA: TGCGCCAGCAGCCAAGGCTTATTATTGGACAGCAAGATCTATGGCTACACCTTC
V: TRBV4-3
J: TRBJ1-2
D: NA
size: few

CDR3: CASSPRQGSNEKLFF
DNA: TGTGCCAGCAGCCCCCGTCAGGGCTCTAATGAAAAACTGTTTTTT
V: TRBV7-3
J: TRBJ1-4
D: NA
size: NA

CDR3: CASKVLAGVGELFF
DNA: TGTGCCAGCAAGGTCTTAGCGGGAGTCGGGGAGCTGTTTTTT
V: TRBV2
J: TRBJ2-2
D: TRBD2
size: once

CDR3: CASSLKTGTDYGYTF
DNA: TGTGCCAGCAGCTTGAAAACCGGGACAGACTATGGCTACACCTTC
V: TRBV5-4
J: TRBJ1-2
D: TRBD1
size: NA

CDR3: CASSGLRTGGRTEETQYF
DNA: TGTGCCAGTAGCGGCCTTAGGACAGGGGGTCGCACTGAAGAGACCCAGTACTTC
V: TRBV19
J: TRBJ2-5
D: TRBD1
size: NA

CDR3: CASSSTGANSYEQYF
DNA: TGTGCCAGCAGCTCGACAGGGGCCAACTCCTACGAGCAGTACTTC
V: TRBV6-1
J: TRBJ2-7
D: TRBD1
size: NA

CDR3: CASSLDREGYGYTF
DNA: TGTGCCAGCAGCTTAGACAGGGAAGGGTATGGCTACACCTTC
V: TRBV7-3
J: TRBJ1-2
D: TRBD1
size: NA

CDR3: CASSQDPGLADYNEQFF
DNA: TGCGCCAGCAGCCAAGACCCCGGGCTAGCGGACTACAATGAGCAGTTCTTC
V: TRBV4-1
J: TRBJ2-1
D: TRBD2
size: once

CDR3: CATSRWTGGTEAFF
DNA: TGTGCCACCAGCCGTTGGACAGGGGGCACTGAAGCTTTCTTT
V: TRBV15
J: TRBJ1-1
D: TRBD1
size: few

CDR3: CASSVGQGAIDEQFF
DNA: TGTGCCAGCAGCGTAGGACAGGGGGCAATCGATGAGCAGTTCTTC
V: TRBV9
J: TRBJ2-1
D: TRBD1
size: few

CDR3: CASSPDRRSNQPQHF
DNA: TGTGCCAGTAGTCCGGACAGGCGGTCAAATCAGCCCCAGCATTTT
V: TRBV19
J: TRBJ1-5
D: TRBD1
size: NA

CDR3: CATSRGGTSGAEQYF
DNA: TGTGCCACCAGCAGGGGCGGGACTAGCGGTGCGGAGCAGTACTTC
V: TRBV15
J: TRBJ2-5
D: TRBD2
size: NA

CDR3: CASTKTGGAFF
DNA: TGTGCCAGCACCAAGACGGGGGGAGCTTTCTTT
V: TRBV28
J: TRBJ1-1
D: NA
size: few